The present T cell receptor (beta chain) was sequenced within a study of T cells in Graves' hyperthyroidism and ophthalmopathy. This clonotype has only a few counts. RNA transcripts served as the template for amplifying TCR beta CDR3 regions. During a first-round RT-PCR of the TCR CDR3, the HTBI primer set was used. TCRdb reprocessed the multiplex PCR reads with MiXCR, giving one entry per CDR3 protein. The profile shows some 580,000 distinct CDR3 sequences, about a sixth of them singletons. Germline CDR1 is DFQATT and CDR2 is SNEGSKA (reference sequence). V lost 6 bases, J lost 1 base, and 12 bases lay in between. The CDR3 totals 13 residues.

This chain links TRBV20-1 with TRBJ1-1; D is unresolved. This receptor was taken from a woman between 35 and 50 years old with Graves' ophthalmopathy. Sequencing was done on a sample of blood. The chain's CDR3 is CSASSSANTEAFF. The CDR3 DNA follows: TGCAGTGCCAGTAGTTCGGCGAACACTGAAGCTTTCTTT.